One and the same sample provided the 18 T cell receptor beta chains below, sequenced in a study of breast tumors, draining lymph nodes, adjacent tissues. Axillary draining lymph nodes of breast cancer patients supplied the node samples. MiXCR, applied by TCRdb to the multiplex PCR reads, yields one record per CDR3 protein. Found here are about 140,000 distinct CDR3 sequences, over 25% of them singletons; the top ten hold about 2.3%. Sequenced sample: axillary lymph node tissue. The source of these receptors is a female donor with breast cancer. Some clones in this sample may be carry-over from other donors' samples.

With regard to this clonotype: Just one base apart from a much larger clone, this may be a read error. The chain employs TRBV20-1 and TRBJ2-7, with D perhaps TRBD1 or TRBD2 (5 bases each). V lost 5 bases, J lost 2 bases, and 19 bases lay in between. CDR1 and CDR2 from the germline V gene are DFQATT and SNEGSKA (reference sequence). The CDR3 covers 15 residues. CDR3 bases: TGCAGTGCTCGGGAAATCCGGGGCCCTCCCTACGAGCAGTACTTC. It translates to CSAREIRGPPYEQYF.

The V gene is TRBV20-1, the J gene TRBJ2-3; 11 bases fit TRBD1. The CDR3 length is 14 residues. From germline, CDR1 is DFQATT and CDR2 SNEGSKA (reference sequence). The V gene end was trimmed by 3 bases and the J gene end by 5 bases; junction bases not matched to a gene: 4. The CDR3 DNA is TGCAGTGCTAGGGGACAGGGGGGGCTAGATACGCAGTATTTT. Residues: CSARGQGGLDTQYF.

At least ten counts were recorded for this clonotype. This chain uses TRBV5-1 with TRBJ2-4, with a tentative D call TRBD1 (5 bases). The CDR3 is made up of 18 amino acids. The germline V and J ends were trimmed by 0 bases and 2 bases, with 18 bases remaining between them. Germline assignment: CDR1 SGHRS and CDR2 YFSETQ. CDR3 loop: CASSLAEGSGASKNIQYF. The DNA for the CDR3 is TGCGCCAGCAGCTTGGCAGAAGGCAGTGGGGCCTCCAAAAACATTCAGTACTTC.

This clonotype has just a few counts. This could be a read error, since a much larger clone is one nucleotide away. The CDR3 nucleotides are TGTGCCAGCACCCTCCACGGGGGGCGCACCGGGGAGCCGTTTTTT. It codes for CASTLHGGRTGEPFF. The J gene is TRBJ2-2, the V gene TRBV9; D might be TRBD2 (7 bases). The CDR3 runs 15 residues. Germline values: CDR1 SGDLS, CDR2 YYNGEE.

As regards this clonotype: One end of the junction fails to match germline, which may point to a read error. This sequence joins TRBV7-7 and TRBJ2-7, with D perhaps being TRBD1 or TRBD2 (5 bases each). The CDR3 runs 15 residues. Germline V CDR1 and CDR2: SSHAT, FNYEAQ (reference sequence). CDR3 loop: CASRSGTVSSYEQYF. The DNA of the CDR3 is TGTGCTAGCAGGTCCGGGACGGTTAGCTCCTACGAGCAGTACTTC.

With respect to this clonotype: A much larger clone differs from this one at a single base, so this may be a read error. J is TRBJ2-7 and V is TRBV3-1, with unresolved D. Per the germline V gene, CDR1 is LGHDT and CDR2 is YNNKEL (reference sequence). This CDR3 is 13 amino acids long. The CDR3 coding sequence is TGTGCCAGCAGCCAGGACCTATACTACGGGCAGTACTTC. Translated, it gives CASSQDLYYGQYF.

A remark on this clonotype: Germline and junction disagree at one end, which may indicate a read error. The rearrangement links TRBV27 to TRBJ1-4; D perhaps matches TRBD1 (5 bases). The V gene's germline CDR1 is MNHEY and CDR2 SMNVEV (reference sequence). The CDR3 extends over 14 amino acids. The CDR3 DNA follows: TGTGCCGGCAGTTCCTGGGGCTCGAATGAAAAACTGTTTTTT. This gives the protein CAGSSWGSNEKLFF. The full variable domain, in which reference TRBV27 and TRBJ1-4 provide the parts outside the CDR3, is EAQVTQNPRYLITVTGKKLTVTCSQNMNHEYMSWYRQDPGLGLRQIYYSMNVEVTDKGDVPEGYKVSRKEKRNFPLILESPSPNQTSLYFCAGSSWGSNEKLFFGSGTQLSVL.

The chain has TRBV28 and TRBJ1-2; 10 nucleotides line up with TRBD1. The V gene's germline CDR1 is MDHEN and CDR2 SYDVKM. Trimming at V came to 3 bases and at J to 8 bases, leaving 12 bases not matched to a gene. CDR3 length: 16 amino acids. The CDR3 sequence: CASSFTGQGVFQGYTF. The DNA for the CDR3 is TGTGCCAGCAGTTTCACAGGACAGGGGGTGTTTCAGGGCTACACCTTC.

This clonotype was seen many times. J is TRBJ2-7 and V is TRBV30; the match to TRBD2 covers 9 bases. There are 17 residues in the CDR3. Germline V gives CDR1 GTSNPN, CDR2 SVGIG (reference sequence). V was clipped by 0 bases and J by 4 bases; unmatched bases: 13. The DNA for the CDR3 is TGTGCCTGGAGTGTCAAGGCGGGGGGGCTTTTGAGGTACGAGCAGTACGTC. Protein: CAWSVKAGGLLRYEQYV.

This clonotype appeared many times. CDR3 amino acids: CATSQTNTGELFF. As DNA, the CDR3 is TGTGCCACCAGCCAGACGAACACCGGGGAGCTGTTTTTT. The chain employs TRBV24-1 and TRBJ2-2; D uncertain. Germline CDR1 KGHDR, CDR2 SFDVKD. This CDR3 is built from 13 residues. The V gene lost 7 bases and the J gene lost 0 bases, with 5 bases spanning the gap.

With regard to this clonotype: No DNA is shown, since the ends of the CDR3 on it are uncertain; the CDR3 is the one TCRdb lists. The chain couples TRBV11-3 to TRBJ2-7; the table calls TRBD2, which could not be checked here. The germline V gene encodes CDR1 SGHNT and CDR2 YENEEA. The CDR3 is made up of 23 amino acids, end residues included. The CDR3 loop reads CASSFYICIARWSGGARLSEQYF.

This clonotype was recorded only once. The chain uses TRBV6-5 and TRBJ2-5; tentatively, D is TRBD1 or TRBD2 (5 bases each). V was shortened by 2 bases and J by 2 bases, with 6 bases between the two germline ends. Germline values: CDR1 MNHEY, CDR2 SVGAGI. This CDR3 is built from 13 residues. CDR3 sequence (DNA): TGTGCCAGCAGTTACGGGGGACAAGAGACCCAGTACTTC. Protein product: CASSYGGQETQYF.

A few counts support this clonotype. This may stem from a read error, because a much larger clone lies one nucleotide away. Here the CDR3 reads CSARRGPGEPFF. DNA for the CDR3: TGCAGTGCTAGACGGGGCCCCGGGGAGCCGTTTTTT. The chain links TRBV20-1 to TRBJ2-2, with D possibly being TRBD1 or TRBD2 (5 bases each). The V gene's germline CDR1 is DFQATT and CDR2 SNEGSKA (reference sequence). CDR3 length: 12 amino acids.

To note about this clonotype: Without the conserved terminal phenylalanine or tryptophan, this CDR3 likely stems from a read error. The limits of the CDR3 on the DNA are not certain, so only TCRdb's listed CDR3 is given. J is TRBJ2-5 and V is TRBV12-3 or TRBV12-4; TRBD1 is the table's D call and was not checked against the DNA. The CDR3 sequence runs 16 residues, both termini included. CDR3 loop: CASSWDRTGYGYTFGS.

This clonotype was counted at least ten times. The CDR3 spells CASSTLDRGYNSPLHF. CDR3 nucleotides: TGTGCCAGCAGTACTTTGGACAGGGGGTATAATTCACCCCTCCACTTT. The chain employs TRBV5-6 and TRBJ1-6; 10 nucleotides agree with TRBD1. CDR1 SGHDT and CDR2 YYEEEE come from the germline V gene. This CDR3 contains 16 residues. V dropped 5 bases and J dropped 4; count of bases not matched to a gene: 6.

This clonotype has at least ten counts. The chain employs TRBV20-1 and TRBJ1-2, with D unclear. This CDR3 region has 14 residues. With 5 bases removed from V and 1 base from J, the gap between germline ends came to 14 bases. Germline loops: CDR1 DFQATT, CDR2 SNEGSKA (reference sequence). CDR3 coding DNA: TGCAGTGCTGAGCCGGCGGGTGGTAACTATGGCTACACCTTC. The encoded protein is CSAEPAGGNYGYTF.

CDR3 residues: CASSHPTDRYEQYV. The CDR3 bases are TGTGCCAGCAGTCACCCGACCGACAGGTACGAGCAGTACGTC. The gene calls are TRBV6-2 or TRBV6-3 and TRBJ2-7; D might be TRBD1 (6 bases). V gave up 5 bases and J gave up 4 bases, with 15 bases separating them. This CDR3 is 14 amino acids long. Germline V gives CDR1 MNHEY, CDR2 SVGEGT.

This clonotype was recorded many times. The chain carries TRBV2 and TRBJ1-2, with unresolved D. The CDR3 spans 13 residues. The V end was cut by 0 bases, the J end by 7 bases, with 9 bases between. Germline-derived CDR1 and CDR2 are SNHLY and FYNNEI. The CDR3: CASSEAGFRGYTF. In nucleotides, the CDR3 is TGTGCCAGCAGTGAAGCAGGGTTTCGTGGCTACACCTTC.